The 23 T cell receptor beta chains below come from one sample, sequenced in a study of shared clonotypes between healthy human individuals. Profiled with immunoSEQ multiplex PCR; TCRdb holds only in-frame clones, not every one. The sample has a few million clones; 85% to 95% are singletons. Sequencing input: naive CD4+ T cells sorted from blood. Described subset: CD45RA+ positively selected. The receptors derive from a young man in good health.

The chain couples TRBV11-3 to TRBJ2-7; 9 positions agree with TRBD1. The CDR3 has 15 residues. The germline CDR1 and CDR2 sequences are SGHNT and YENEEA. V was clipped by 5 bases and J by 4 bases; unmatched bases: 9. In DNA form, the CDR3 reads TGTGCCAGCAGCCCCACGGGACAGGGTGGATACGAGCAGTACTTC. Translating it yields CASSPTGQGGYEQYF.

Written as DNA, the CDR3 is TGTGCCAGCAGTGACGGGCGGGACAACACAGATACGCAGTATTTT. This encodes CASSDGRDNTDTQYF. The gene calls are TRBV2 and TRBJ2-3, with D perhaps being TRBD1 or TRBD2 (6 bases each). The V gene's germline CDR1 is SNHLY and CDR2 FYNNEI. V shed 3 bases and J shed 2 bases, with 12 bases lying between them. This CDR3 is 15 amino acids long.

This chain links TRBV28 with TRBJ1-2; 7 bases match TRBD1. V lost 7 bases to trimming and J lost 0 bases; unmatched junction nucleotides: 2. The germline V gene encodes CDR1 MDHEN and CDR2 SYDVKM. The CDR3 has 13 residues. CDR3 nucleotides: TGTGCCAGCAAGGACAGGCCTAACTATGGCTACACCTTC. The encoded protein is CASKDRPNYGYTF.

This clone was picked up one time. V usage is TRBV5-1 and J usage is TRBJ2-1; D unresolved. The V gene's germline CDR1 is SGHRS and CDR2 YFSETQ. Trimming shortened V by 4 bases and J by 4 bases, and 15 bases separated the two germline ends. The CDR3 covers 15 residues. DNA for the CDR3: TGCGCCAGCAGCCTAGACCATTCCCGGTACAATGAGCAGTTCTTC. Translation: CASSLDHSRYNEQFF.

The chain couples TRBV7-9 to TRBJ2-7, with D unclear. The V end was cut by 5 bases, the J end by 5 bases, with 13 bases between. This CDR3 is 13 amino acids long. Germline CDR1 reads SEHNR; CDR2 reads FQNEAQ (reference sequence). The CDR3 loop reads CASSLQGANEQYF. The CDR3 DNA sequence: TGTGCCAGCAGCCTCCAAGGAGCAAACGAGCAGTACTTC.

The V gene is TRBV9, the J gene TRBJ2-3; D is undetermined. CDR1 SGDLS and CDR2 YYNGEE come from the germline V gene. V lost 5 bases and J lost 2, with 6 bases in between. The CDR3 has 12 amino acids. CDR3 amino acids: CASRLITDTQYF. CDR3 in DNA: TGTGCCAGCAGATTAATCACAGATACGCAGTATTTT.

The chain has TRBV7-2 and TRBJ2-2; D gene unclear. There are 15 residues in the CDR3. V lost 6 bases to trimming and J lost 0 bases, with 11 bases between them. Germline V gene data show CDR1 as SGHTA and CDR2 as FQGNSA. The CDR3 sequence: CASSQVWSNTGELFF. The CDR3 nucleotides read TGTGCCAGCAGTCAAGTTTGGTCGAACACCGGGGAGCTGTTTTTT.

In its sample, this clone was seen once. The chain combines TRBV6-1 with TRBJ1-2; D is undetermined. This CDR3 region has 11 residues. Germline V gene data show CDR1 as MNHNS and CDR2 as SASEGT. V shed 5 bases and J shed 3 bases, with 4 bases lying between them. The CDR3 bases are TGTGCCAGCAGTCTTTACTATGGCTACACCTTC. Its protein product is CASSLYYGYTF.

The CDR3 loop reads CASSTGLAGALNEQYF. The DNA for the CDR3 is TGCGCCAGCAGCACCGGACTAGCGGGAGCTCTTAATGAGCAGTACTTC. The chain links TRBV5-1 to TRBJ2-7; the match to TRBD2 covers 13 bases. CDR1 SGHRS and CDR2 YFSETQ come from the germline V gene. The CDR3 spans 16 residues. Trimming at V came to 4 bases and at J to 7 bases, leaving 11 bases not matched to a gene.

This chain connects TRBV7-2 to TRBJ1-2, with D possibly being TRBD1 (6 bases). V lost 1 base and J lost 2, with 11 bases in between. The CDR3 is 15 amino acids. The germline CDR1 and CDR2 sequences are SGHTA and FQGNSA. The CDR3 here is CASSLGDGGNYGYTF. In nucleotides, the CDR3 is TGTGCCAGCAGCTTAGGCGACGGGGGCAACTATGGCTACACCTTC.

The rearrangement joins TRBV15 to TRBJ1-1; the D is unclear. With 0 bases removed from V and 1 base from J, the gap between germline ends came to 9 bases. The CDR3 loop spans 15 amino acids. Germline loops: CDR1 LNHNV, CDR2 YYDKDF (reference sequence). The DNA for the CDR3 is TGTGCCACCAGCAGAGAAAGGACGGGGAACACTGAAGCTTTCTTT. Encoded protein: CATSRERTGNTEAFF.

Comment on this clone: Other DNA sequences in the sample encode the same CDR3. The CDR3 nucleotides are TGTGCCAGCAGCTTAGGGGTGGGCACAGATACGCAGTATTTT. Protein product: CASSLGVGTDTQYF. This chain links TRBV11-2 with TRBJ2-3; D is ambiguous. Germline CDR1 is SGHAT and CDR2 is FQNNGV. Trimming removed 1 base at V and 1 base at J, with 6 bases between. This CDR3 is built from 14 residues.

The chain combines TRBV11-2 with TRBJ2-7; D possibly corresponds to TRBD1 (5 bases). The V end was cut by 5 bases, the J end by 2 bases, with 10 bases between. The CDR3 loop spans 13 amino acids. Germline CDR1 is SGHAT and CDR2 is FQNNGV. Here the CDR3 DNA reads TGTGCCAGCAGCGAAACAGGTACCTACGAGCAGTACTTC. This translates into CASSETGTYEQYF. Using reference TRBV11-2 and TRBJ2-7 for the parts outside the CDR3, the full variable domain is EAGVAQSPRYKIIEKRQSVAFWCNPISGHATLYWYQQILGQGPKLLIQFQNNGVVDDSQLPKDRFSAERLKGVDSTLKIQPAKLEDSAVYLCASSETGTYEQYFGPGTRLTVT.

The chain employs TRBV19 and TRBJ2-2; perhaps TRBD1 as D (6 bases). This CDR3 is built from 14 residues. V was cut by 6 bases and J by 4 bases, with 12 bases left in between. Germline V gene data show CDR1 as LNHDA and CDR2 as SQIVND (reference sequence). The CDR3 DNA is TGTGCCAGTAGCCGCCTAGGGGGCACCGGGGAGCTGTTTTTT. Its protein product is CASSRLGGTGELFF.

V gene TRBV19 combines with J gene TRBJ2-7; 7 bases are shared with TRBD1. Germline V gene sequence: CDR1 LNHDA, CDR2 SQIVND (reference sequence). This CDR3 is built from 14 residues. V dropped 4 bases and J dropped 2; count of bases not matched to a gene: 5. The CDR3 bases are TGTGCCAGTAGTACCCGGGACAGACCCTACGAGCAGTACTTC. Translating gives CASSTRDRPYEQYF.

The genes are TRBV11-2 and TRBJ1-4; D not certain. This CDR3 spans 15 amino acids. The V gene's germline CDR1 is SGHAT and CDR2 FQNNGV. V lost 3 bases to trimming and J lost 5 bases, with 13 bases between them. The CDR3 loop is CASSFSSDPNEKLFF. Here the CDR3 DNA reads TGTGCCAGCAGCTTCTCAAGTGATCCCAATGAAAAACTGTTTTTT.

The gene calls are TRBV5-4 and TRBJ1-3; 7 bases are a match to TRBD1. V trimming: 5 bases; J trimming: 3 bases; junction bases outside the gene matches: 8. The CDR3 totals 15 residues. Germline CDR1 reads SGHNT; CDR2 reads YYREEE (reference sequence). The CDR3 DNA follows: TGTGCCAGCAGTTCCGGGACAGCCCTTGGAAACACCATATATTTT. Translated, it gives CASSSGTALGNTIYF.

The chain recombines TRBV6-5 with TRBJ1-4, with D possibly being TRBD1 (6 bases). CDR1 and CDR2 (germline): MNHEY, SVGAGI. Trimming removed 6 bases from V and 10 bases from J, with 18 bases in between. The CDR3 length is 14 residues. CDR3 DNA sequence: TGTGCCAGCAGGTCAGGGGAGAAGGGGGGAAAACTGTTTTTT. It translates to CASRSGEKGGKLFF.

The V and J genes are TRBV7-2 and TRBJ2-5; TRBD2 is a possible D gene (5 bases). Trimming took 5 bases from V and 5 from J, leaving 30 bases between them. CDR3 length: 19 residues. Germline CDR1 SGHTA, CDR2 FQGNSA. CDR3 in DNA: TGTGCCAGCAGCCAAGTCCCCCAATCAGGCGGGCGCAGAAGGGAGACCCAGTACTTC. Protein product: CASSQVPQSGGRRRETQYF.

The CDR3 sequence is CASSVGHSSSYEQYF. In DNA form, the CDR3 reads TGTGCCAGCAGCGTAGGGCACTCGAGCTCCTACGAGCAGTACTTC. The rearrangement uses TRBV9 and TRBJ2-7; the D is unclear. V was clipped by 0 bases and J by 0 bases, with 10 bases between them. The CDR3 loop spans 15 amino acids. CDR1 and CDR2 from the germline V gene are SGDLS and YYNGEE.

Remarks on this clone: Additional DNA sequences in this sample encode the identical CDR3. The chain links TRBV6-5 to TRBJ1-6, with 10 bases lining up with TRBD1. Per germline, CDR1 MNHEY and CDR2 SVGAGI. The CDR3 has 15 residues. V lost 5 bases to trimming and J lost 7 bases; unmatched junction nucleotides: 5. The CDR3 spells CASSARQGANSPLHF. The CDR3 DNA reads as TGTGCCAGCAGTGCCCGACAGGGGGCGAATTCACCCCTCCACTTT.

V and J are TRBV6-1 and TRBJ2-4; no clear D gene. V lost 1 base to trimming and J lost 0 bases, with 19 bases between them. Per the germline V gene, CDR1 is MNHNS and CDR2 is SASEGT. The CDR3 length is 19 residues. The CDR3 DNA is TGTGCCAGCAGTGAAGGAAATGGTGGGGTATTTTTAGCCAAAAACATTCAGTACTTC. Translation gives CASSEGNGGVFLAKNIQYF.

This clone was observed once. Other DNA sequences in the same sample also yield this CDR3. This chain links TRBV6-1 with TRBJ2-7; 8 bases are shared with TRBD1. V lost 8 bases and J lost 3; bases outside the gene matches: 3. CDR3 size: 12 residues. The germline V gene encodes CDR1 MNHNS and CDR2 SASEGT. CDR3 in amino acids: CASRGQGYEQYF. Written as DNA, the CDR3 is TGTGCCAGCCGAGGACAGGGCTACGAGCAGTACTTC.